Below are 22 T cell receptor beta chains sequenced from a single sample in a study of human T cells and chemical hapten exposure listed by TCRdb under 2021. Receptor amplification or capture employed RACE. Sequencing relied on a NextSeq 500. TCRdb handled the public reads itself, with Q25 trimming in fastp and clone calling in MiXCR, and kept productive beta chains. One record per CDR3 amino acid sequence lists the most common genes and DNA. This sample holds some 360,000 distinct CDR3 sequences; more than 4.5% were observed only once. The ten largest clones take up around 2.6% of the sample. This specimen's time point label, interpreted: pre-sensitization, week 0. Taken with the paper, the label for treatment or condition translates to: therapeutic diphenylcyclopropenone sensitization with weekly scalp DPC. Sequencing used whole blood, obtained in connection with sensitization to the hapten diphenylcyclopropenone (DPC). Receptor source: a woman aged 50 to 65 with alopecia areata. Some clones in this sample may be carry-over from other donors' samples.

This clonotype was seen repeatedly, ten times or more. V is TRBV6-5 and J is TRBJ2-7; 7 bases are a match to TRBD2. Germline lookup yields CDR1 MNHEY and CDR2 SVGAGI. This CDR3 is 16 amino acids long. With V trimmed by 0 bases and J by 6 bases, 11 bases remained unmatched. CDR3 in DNA: TGTGCCAGCAGTTACTCGTCTGCGGGGGTTATTTTCGAGCAGTACTTC. This translates into CASSYSSAGVIFEQYF.

The rearrangement joins TRBV7-2 to TRBJ2-5; the match to TRBD2 covers 11 bases. CDR3 size: 17 residues. Germline-derived CDR1 and CDR2 are SGHTA and FQGNSA. J lost 2 bases, V lost 5 bases, and 10 bases had no gene match. In DNA form, the CDR3 reads TGTGCCAGCAGCATGCCCCTAGCGGGAGGCGATCAAGAGACCCAGTACTTC. Encoded protein: CASSMPLAGGDQETQYF.

This clonotype was observed at least ten times. This sequence joins TRBV4-3 and TRBJ2-1; D not certain. CDR1 is LGHNA, CDR2 YSLEER, per germline. This CDR3 contains 14 residues. V shed 1 base and J shed 4 bases, with 8 bases lying between them. Written as DNA, the CDR3 is TGCGCCAGCAGCCAAGGAATGGGATACAATGAGCAGTTCTTC. Its protein product is CASSQGMGYNEQFF.

This clonotype has more than one count but fewer than ten. The chain uses TRBV6-6 and TRBJ2-5; a weak D match, TRBD1 (5 bases). The CDR3 is made up of 16 amino acids. Trimming took 5 bases from V and 0 from J, leaving 16 bases between them. Germline values: CDR1 MNHNY, CDR2 SVGAGI (reference sequence). The CDR3 sequence: CASSPGPNRYQETQYF. In nucleotides, the CDR3 is TGTGCCAGCAGTCCAGGGCCCAATAGGTACCAAGAGACCCAGTACTTC.

This clonotype was observed many times. The chain uses TRBV18 and TRBJ1-2, with a weak D call TRBD1 (6 bases). Looked up from germline, CDR1 is KGHSH and CDR2 is LQKENI. The CDR3 covers 14 residues. The V end was cut by 2 bases, the J end by 8 bases, with 15 bases between. The CDR3 DNA reads as TGTGCCAGCTCACCAGGGGAACAGGGAGGCGGCTACACCTTC. Translated, it gives CASSPGEQGGGYTF.

This clonotype occurred many times. The rearrangement uses TRBV12-3 or TRBV12-4 and TRBJ2-7, with 7 nucleotides matching TRBD1. CDR3 size: 13 residues. With 7 bases clipped from V and 6 bases from J, the junction kept 9 bases outside the gene matches. CDR3 region: CASTRTGAGEQYF. The CDR3 region has the DNA TGTGCCAGCACCCGAACAGGGGCGGGCGAGCAGTACTTC.

This chain connects TRBV2 to TRBJ2-1; D may be TRBD2 (5 bases). V was clipped by 3 bases and J by 3 bases, with 12 bases between them. Germline CDR1 reads SNHLY; CDR2 reads FYNNEI. There are 15 residues in the CDR3. The CDR3 loop reads CASSEDSLNYNEQFF. DNA of the CDR3: TGTGCCAGCAGTGAGGACTCCCTTAACTACAATGAGCAGTTCTTC.

This clonotype was seen at least ten times. This chain joins TRBV7-8 and TRBJ1-4; a possible D gene is TRBD1 (6 bases). Germline lookup yields CDR1 SGHVS and CDR2 FQNEAQ. V was cut by 0 bases and J by 8 bases, with 13 bases left in between. This CDR3 is 15 amino acids long. CDR3 in amino acids: CASSLAGTSSEKLFF. As DNA, the CDR3 is TGTGCCAGCAGCTTAGCCGGGACATCTAGCGAAAAACTGTTTTTT.

The V gene is TRBV6-4, the J gene TRBJ2-3; 11 bases map to TRBD2. Germline V gene lookup returns CDR1 MRHNA and CDR2 SNTAGT. The CDR3 length is 14 residues. Germline trimming cut 6 bases from V and 5 bases from J; bases unmatched to any gene: 4. The CDR3: CASSPSGGRDTQYF. For the CDR3, the DNA is TGTGCCAGCAGCCCTAGCGGGGGGCGAGATACGCAGTATTTT.

The genes are TRBV6-6 and TRBJ2-1; possible D gene TRBD1, 6 bases. The ends were cut back, 0 bases at V and 9 bases at J, with 15 bases in the middle. There are 15 residues in the CDR3. Looked up from germline, CDR1 is MNHNY and CDR2 is SVGAGI (reference sequence). The CDR3 nucleotides are TGTGCCAGCAGTTACTCGGCAGGGAAAGGGGGTGAGCAGTTCTTC. It yields the protein CASSYSAGKGGEQFF.

There are a few counts of this clonotype. The chain joins TRBV9 to TRBJ2-3; weak D call: TRBD1 (7 bases). This CDR3 is built from 16 residues. Germline V gene data show CDR1 as SGDLS and CDR2 as YYNGEE. Trimming took off 3 bases at V and 0 bases at J, with 14 bases between the two ends. The CDR3 region is CASSAQGGGSTDTQYF. The CDR3 DNA is TGTGCCAGCAGCGCCCAGGGGGGCGGCAGCACAGATACGCAGTATTTT. Full variable domain (remainder filled in from reference TRBV9 and TRBJ2-3): DSGVTQTPKHLITATGQRVTLRCSPRSGDLSVYWYQQSLDQGLQFLIQYYNGEERAKGNILERFSAQQFPDLHSELNLSSLELGDSALYFCASSAQGGGSTDTQYFGPGTRLTVL.

The chain combines TRBV6-5 with TRBJ1-5; 8 nucleotides align to TRBD1. Germline-derived CDR1 and CDR2 are MNHEY and SVGAGI. Germline trimming cut 5 bases from V and 2 bases from J; bases unmatched to any gene: 5. This CDR3 spans 15 amino acids. Written as DNA, the CDR3 is TGTGCCAGCAGTCGGGACAGGCGGGGCAATCAGCCCCAGCATTTT. Translation: CASSRDRRGNQPQHF.

This clonotype has at least ten counts. The V gene is TRBV4-3, the J gene TRBJ2-5; no definite D call. Between the trimmed V and J ends, which lost 2 bases and 0 bases, there was a span of 13 bases. CDR3 length: 16 amino acids. Germline V CDR1 and CDR2: LGHNA, YSLEER. The CDR3 nucleotides read TGCGCCAGCAGCCAAATGGTGTCAGGCTACCAAGAGACCCAGTACTTC. This translates into CASSQMVSGYQETQYF.

This clonotype was seen many times. The rearrangement joins TRBV6-6 to TRBJ2-1, with TRBD2 identical over 9 bases. V dropped 8 bases and J dropped 4; count of bases not matched to a gene: 3. The CDR3 is made up of 13 amino acids. Per the germline V gene, CDR1 is MNHNY and CDR2 is SVGAGI (reference sequence). CDR3 sequence reads: CASERGDYNEQFF. In DNA form, the CDR3 reads TGTGCCAGCGAGCGGGGGGATTACAATGAGCAGTTCTTC.

This clonotype was recorded at least ten times. This chain links TRBV7-6 with TRBJ2-7, with TRBD2 as a possible D gene (6 bases). The CDR3 loop spans 15 amino acids. Per germline, CDR1 SGHVS and CDR2 FNYEAQ. Trimming shortened V by 3 bases and J by 0 bases, and 12 bases separated the two germline ends. The CDR3 loop reads CASSFSSDDSYEQYF. The CDR3 DNA reads TGTGCCAGCAGCTTTTCTAGCGACGACTCCTACGAGCAGTACTTC.

This clonotype has more than one count but fewer than ten. The V gene is TRBV7-9, the J gene TRBJ2-3; D gene uncertain. The germline V gene has CDR1 SEHNR and CDR2 FQNEAQ (reference sequence). With 1 base removed from V and 7 bases from J, the gap between germline ends came to 18 bases. This CDR3 has 16 residues. For the CDR3, the DNA is TGTGCCAGCAGCTTAGGATATGGGCAGCATTCGCATACGCAGTATTTT. It yields the protein CASSLGYGQHSHTQYF.

This clonotype was counted at least ten times. The rearrangement uses TRBV12-3 or TRBV12-4 and TRBJ1-4; a weak D match, TRBD1 (6 bases). The CDR3 is 15 amino acids. Trimming stripped 5 bases from V and 4 bases from J, with 14 bases between. The CDR3 DNA reads as TGTGCCAGCAGTCCCCTGACAGGTCTTAATGAAAAACTGTTTTTT. Translation: CASSPLTGLNEKLFF.

In its sample, this clonotype was seen a few times. The chain recombines TRBV5-6 with TRBJ2-1; 8 bases agree with TRBD2. CDR1 and CDR2 (germline): SGHDT, YYEEEE. The V gene end was trimmed by 6 bases and the J gene end by 6 bases; junction bases not matched to a gene: 8. The CDR3 length is 14 residues. In DNA, the CDR3 is TGTGCCAGCACCCATAGAGCGGGAGTCAATGAGCAGTTCTTC. Encoded protein: CASTHRAGVNEQFF.

The J gene is TRBJ2-7, the V gene TRBV7-2; a weak D match, TRBD2 (6 bases). Trimming removed 3 bases at V and 7 bases at J, with 16 bases between. CDR3 length: 14 amino acids. Germline CDR1 SGHTA, CDR2 FQGNSA. The CDR3: CASSLAGGTGEQYF. The DNA of the CDR3 is TGTGCCAGCAGCTTGGCCGGAGGGACGGGAGAGCAGTACTTC.

This chain links TRBV6-2 or TRBV6-3 with TRBJ1-4; 11 bases match TRBD1. The trim removed 6 bases at V and 8 bases at J, leaving 8 bases unmatched. In germline, CDR1 is MNHEY, CDR2 SVGEGT. This CDR3 is 15 amino acids long. CDR3 coding DNA: TGTGCCAGCAGGGTACCGGGACAGGGGGAGGAAAAACTGTTTTTT. It encodes CASRVPGQGEEKLFF.

The sample holds many counts of this clonotype. The gene calls are TRBV7-8 and TRBJ1-5; D is ambiguous. CDR3 length equals 15 residues. Germline lookup yields CDR1 SGHVS and CDR2 FQNEAQ. The V gene lost 2 bases and the J gene lost 3 bases, with 11 bases spanning the gap. CDR3: CASSLSPGVNQPQHF. For the CDR3, the DNA is TGTGCCAGCAGCTTAAGCCCAGGAGTCAATCAGCCCCAGCATTTT.

The gene calls are TRBV27 and TRBJ1-5; D is ambiguous. This CDR3 spans 15 amino acids. V lost 4 bases, J lost 6 bases, and 16 bases lay in between. Germline V gene lookup returns CDR1 MNHEY and CDR2 SMNVEV (reference sequence). The CDR3 spells CASSSWESFTQPQHF. DNA of the CDR3: TGTGCCAGCAGTTCATGGGAATCATTTACTCAGCCCCAGCATTTT.